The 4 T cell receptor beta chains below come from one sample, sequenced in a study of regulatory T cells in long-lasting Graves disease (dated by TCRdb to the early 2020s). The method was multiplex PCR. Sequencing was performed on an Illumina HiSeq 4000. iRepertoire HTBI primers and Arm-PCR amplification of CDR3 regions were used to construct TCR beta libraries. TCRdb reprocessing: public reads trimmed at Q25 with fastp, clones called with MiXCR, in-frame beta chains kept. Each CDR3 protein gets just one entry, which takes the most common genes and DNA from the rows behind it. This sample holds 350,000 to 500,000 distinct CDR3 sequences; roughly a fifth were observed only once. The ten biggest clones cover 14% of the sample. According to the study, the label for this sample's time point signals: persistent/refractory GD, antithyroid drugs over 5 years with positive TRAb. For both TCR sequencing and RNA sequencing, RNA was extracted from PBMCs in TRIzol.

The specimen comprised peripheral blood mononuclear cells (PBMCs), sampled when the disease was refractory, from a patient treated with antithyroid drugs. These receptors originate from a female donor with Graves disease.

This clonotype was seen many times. CDR3 protein: CASSASGNNYGYTF. Here the CDR3 DNA reads TGTGCCAGCAGTGCGTCCGGGAATAACTATGGCTACACCTTC. This chain links TRBV6-1 with TRBJ1-2; no clear D gene. The V end was cut by 4 bases, the J end by 1 base, with 10 bases between. The CDR3 extends over 14 amino acids. Germline values: CDR1 MNHNS, CDR2 SASEGT.

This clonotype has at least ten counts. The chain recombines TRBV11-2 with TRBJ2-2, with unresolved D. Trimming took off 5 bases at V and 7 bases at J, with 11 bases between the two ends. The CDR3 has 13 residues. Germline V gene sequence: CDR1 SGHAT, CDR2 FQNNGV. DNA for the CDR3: TGTGCCAGCAGCCCACCTTACGACGGGGAGCTGTTTTTT. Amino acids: CASSPPYDGELFF.

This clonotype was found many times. In nucleotides, the CDR3 is TGTGCCAGCAGCTCCGGACAGCTCCGTAATTCACCCCTCCACTTT. Protein: CASSSGQLRNSPLHF. This sequence joins TRBV27 and TRBJ1-6; possibly TRBD1 for D (6 bases). Germline V gene sequence: CDR1 MNHEY, CDR2 SMNVEV (reference sequence). The length of the CDR3 is 15 residues. V was clipped by 6 bases and J by 6 bases, with 15 bases between them.

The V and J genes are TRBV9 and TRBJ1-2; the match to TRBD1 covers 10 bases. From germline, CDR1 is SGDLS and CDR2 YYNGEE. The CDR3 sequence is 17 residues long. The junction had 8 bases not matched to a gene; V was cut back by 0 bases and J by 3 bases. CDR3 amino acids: CASSVGARDRGYYGYTF. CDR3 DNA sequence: TGTGCCAGCAGCGTAGGGGCCCGGGACAGGGGTTACTATGGCTACACCTTC.